The source of this T cell receptor (beta chain) is a study of blood T cell repertoires in COVID-19. Study context: PBMCs, B-cell-depleted T cells, or T cells were the source of the cDNA or gDNA that made up the material.

Generated by immunoSEQ multiplex PCR, the TCRdb table keeps only in-frame clones and is missing some. The sample records 150,000 or so clones, 75% to 95% being singletons. Per the germline V gene, CDR1 is LNHNV and CDR2 is YYDKDF (reference sequence). V was clipped by 5 bases and J by 2 bases, with 15 bases between them. This CDR3 is built from 16 residues. The chain has TRBV15 and TRBJ1-4; D remains ambiguous. This clonotype was obtained from a man aged 45 to 65 with acute or convalescent COVID-19. Material for sequencing was peripheral blood. The CDR3 DNA is TGTGCCACCAGCGATGGACGGAGGGTCACTAATGAAAAACTGTTTTTT. As protein: CATSDGRRVTNEKLFF.